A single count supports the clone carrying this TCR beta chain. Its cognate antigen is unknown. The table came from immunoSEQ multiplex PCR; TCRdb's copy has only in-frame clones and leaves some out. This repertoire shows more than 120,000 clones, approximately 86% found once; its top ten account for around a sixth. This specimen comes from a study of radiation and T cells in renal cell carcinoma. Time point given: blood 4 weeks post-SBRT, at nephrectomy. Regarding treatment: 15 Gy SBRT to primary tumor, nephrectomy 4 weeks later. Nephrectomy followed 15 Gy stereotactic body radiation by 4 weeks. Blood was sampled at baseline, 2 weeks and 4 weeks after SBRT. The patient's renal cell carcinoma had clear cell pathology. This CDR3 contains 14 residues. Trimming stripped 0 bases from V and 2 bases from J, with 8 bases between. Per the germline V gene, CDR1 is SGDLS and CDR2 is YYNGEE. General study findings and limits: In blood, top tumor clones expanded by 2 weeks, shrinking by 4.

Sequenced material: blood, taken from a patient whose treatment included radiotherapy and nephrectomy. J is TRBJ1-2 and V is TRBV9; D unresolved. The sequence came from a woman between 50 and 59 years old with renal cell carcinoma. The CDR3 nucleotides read TGTGCCAGCAGCGTAGTCGGCACAAACTATGGCTACACCTTC. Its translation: CASSVVGTNYGYTF.